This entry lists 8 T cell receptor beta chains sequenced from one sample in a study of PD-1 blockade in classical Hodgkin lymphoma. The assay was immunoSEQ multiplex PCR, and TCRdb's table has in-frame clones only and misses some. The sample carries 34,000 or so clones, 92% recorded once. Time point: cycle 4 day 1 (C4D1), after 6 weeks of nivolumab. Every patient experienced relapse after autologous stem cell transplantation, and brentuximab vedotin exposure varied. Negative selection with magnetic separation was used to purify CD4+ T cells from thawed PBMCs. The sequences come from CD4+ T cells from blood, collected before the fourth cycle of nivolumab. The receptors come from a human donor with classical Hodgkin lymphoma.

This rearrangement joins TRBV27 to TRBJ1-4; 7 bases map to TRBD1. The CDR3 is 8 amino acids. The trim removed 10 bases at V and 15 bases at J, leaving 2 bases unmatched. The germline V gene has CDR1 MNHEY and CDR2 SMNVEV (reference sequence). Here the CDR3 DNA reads TGTGCCAACAGGGGTTTGTTTTTT. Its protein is CANRGLFF.

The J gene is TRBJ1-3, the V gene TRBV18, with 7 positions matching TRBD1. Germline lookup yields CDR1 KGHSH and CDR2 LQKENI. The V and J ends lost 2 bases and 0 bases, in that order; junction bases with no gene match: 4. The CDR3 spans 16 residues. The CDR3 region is CASSPSGQISGNTIYF. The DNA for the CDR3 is TGTGCCAGCTCACCATCGGGACAGATCTCTGGAAACACCATATATTTT.

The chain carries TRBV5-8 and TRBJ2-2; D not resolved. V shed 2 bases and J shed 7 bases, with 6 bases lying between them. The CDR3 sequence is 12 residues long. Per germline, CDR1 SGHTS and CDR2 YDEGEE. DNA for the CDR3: TGTGCCAGCAGCTTTATAGTCGGGGAGCTGTTTTTT. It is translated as CASSFIVGELFF.

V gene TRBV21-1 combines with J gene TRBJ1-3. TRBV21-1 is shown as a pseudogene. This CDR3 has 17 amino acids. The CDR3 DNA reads TGTGCCAGCAGCTCCTCTCCCCGGCCCGCTTGTGGAAACACCATATATTTT. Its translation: CASSSSPRPACGNTIYF.

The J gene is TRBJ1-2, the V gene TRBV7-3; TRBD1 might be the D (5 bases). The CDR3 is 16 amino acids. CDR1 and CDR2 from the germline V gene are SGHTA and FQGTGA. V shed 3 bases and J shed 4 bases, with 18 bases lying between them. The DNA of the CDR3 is TGTGCCAGCAGCTTGGGCTTGGGGCCCTGGAGCTATGGCTACACCTTC. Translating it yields CASSLGLGPWSYGYTF.

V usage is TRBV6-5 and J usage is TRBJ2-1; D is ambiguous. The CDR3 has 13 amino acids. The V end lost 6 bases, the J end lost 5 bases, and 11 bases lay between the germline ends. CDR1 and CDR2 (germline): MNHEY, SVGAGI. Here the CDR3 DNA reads TGTGCCAGCAGCTCACCCAAGGACAATGAGCAGTTCTTC. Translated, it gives CASSSPKDNEQFF.

CDR3 amino acids: CAISAGVVDGLWEQFF. The CDR3 DNA follows: TGTGCCATCAGCGCCGGTGTCGTTGACGGATTATGGGAGCAGTTCTTC. The V call is TRBV10-3, the J call TRBJ2-1, with no clear D. Germline V lookup: CDR1 ENHRY, CDR2 SYGVKD. The V and J ends lost 6 bases and 10 bases respectively, with 25 bases between them. The CDR3 has 16 amino acids.

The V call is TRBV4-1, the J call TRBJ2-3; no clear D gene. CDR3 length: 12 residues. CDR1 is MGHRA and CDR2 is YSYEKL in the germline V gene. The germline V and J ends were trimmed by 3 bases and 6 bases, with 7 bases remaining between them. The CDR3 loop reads CASSHLGDTQYF. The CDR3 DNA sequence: TGCGCCAGCAGCCACCTGGGTGATACGCAGTATTTT.